This TCR beta chain was observed in a study of shared clonotypes between healthy human individuals. Across the study: Three plates were used per donor for CD4 naive, three for CD4 memory, two for CD8 naive and one for CD8 memory.

Naive-designated CD8 cells lacked CD45RO, were positively enriched for CCR7, and omitted terminally differentiated effector memory CD45RA+ cells. Germline V CDR1 and CDR2: SGHRS, YFSETQ. This CDR3 comprises 15 residues. Trimming pared 5 bases from V and 0 bases from J, leaving 14 bases between. Concerning this clone itself: Antigen specificity is unknown.

Findings of the study overall: The small donor group covered limited genetic and exposure diversity.

The method was immunoSEQ multiplex PCR; TCRdb's version includes in-frame clones alone and lacks a portion of them. The profile shows approximately 810,000 clones, approximately 92% of them singletons. The origin of this receptor is a man aged 30 to 39 in good health. This chain connects TRBV5-1 to TRBJ1-1; tentative D call: TRBD1 (5 bases). The specimen sequenced was naive CD8+ T cells sorted from blood. CDR3 sequence: CASRLTWGLNTEAFF. The CDR3 DNA sequence: TGCGCCAGCAGATTAACGTGGGGCCTGAACACTGAAGCTTTCTTT.